The 19 T cell receptor beta chains reported below all come from one sample, sequenced in a study of T cell responses to AZD1222 COVID-19 vaccine. The repertoire was sequenced with immunoSEQ multiplex PCR; TCRdb's copy has only in-frame clones and lacks some. The sample has 90,000 to 120,000 clones; about 93% are singletons. Sequencing used peripheral blood, obtained on day 0 of AZD1222 vaccination. The receptors derive from an adult in good health.

The chain has TRBV2 and TRBJ1-1; 8 bases map to TRBD1. Germline V lookup: CDR1 SNHLY, CDR2 FYNNEI. Unmatched junction bases numbered 1, after V lost 4 bases and J lost 6 bases. There are 12 residues in the CDR3. CDR3 amino acids: CASSGQGSEAFF. The CDR3 nucleotides read TGTGCCAGCAGTGGACAGGGGTCTGAAGCTTTCTTT.

This chain joins TRBV4-1 and TRBJ1-4; D not certain. Germline lookup yields CDR1 MGHRA and CDR2 YSYEKL. V was cut by 2 bases and J by 10 bases, with 14 bases left in between. The CDR3 runs to 14 residues. The CDR3 DNA sequence: TGCGCCAGCAGCCAATTAACGAACAGTGTAAAACTGTTTTTT. This encodes CASSQLTNSVKLFF.

The chain uses TRBV5-1 and TRBJ2-1; maybe TRBD1 (5 bases). Germline lookup yields CDR1 SGHRS and CDR2 YFSETQ. There are 13 residues in the CDR3. V gave up 0 bases and J gave up 6 bases, with 7 bases separating them. The CDR3 DNA follows: TGCGCCAGCAGCTTGGATCAGGGCAATGAGCAGTTCTTC. It yields the protein CASSLDQGNEQFF. Full variable domain (missing parts from reference TRBV5-1 and TRBJ2-1): KAGVTQTPRYLIKTRGQQVTLSCSPISGHRSVSWYQQTPGQGLQFLFEYFSETQRNKGNFPGRFSGRQFSNSRSEMNVSTLELGDSALYLCASSLDQGNEQFFGPGTRLTVL.

The chain couples TRBV6-5 to TRBJ2-1, with a weak D call TRBD1 (5 bases). Trimming shortened V by 8 bases and J by 0 bases, and 14 bases separated the two germline ends. The CDR3 loop spans 15 amino acids. CDR1 and CDR2 from the germline V gene are MNHEY and SVGAGI. CDR3 amino acids: CASRLDSFSYNEQFF. Written as DNA, the CDR3 is TGTGCCAGCCGCCTCGACAGTTTCTCCTACAATGAGCAGTTCTTC.

V usage is TRBV19 and J usage is TRBJ1-2, with 7 bases aligning to TRBD1. Germline V gene data show CDR1 as LNHDA and CDR2 as SQIVND (reference sequence). CDR3 length: 13 amino acids. V lost 7 bases and J lost 8; bases outside the gene matches: 10. The CDR3 nucleotides read TGTGCCAGTAAGAACGACAGGGTTGGGGGCTACACCTTC. It specifies CASKNDRVGGYTF.

Only one count was recorded for this clone. This chain uses TRBV5-6 with TRBJ2-1; TRBD2 aligns across 11 bases. V lost 4 bases, J lost 4 bases, and 4 bases stayed unmatched. The CDR3 has 15 amino acids. CDR1 and CDR2 (germline): SGHDT, YYEEEE. DNA of the CDR3: TGTGCCAGCAGCAAACTAGCGGGGGAGTACAATGAGCAGTTCTTC. Residues: CASSKLAGEYNEQFF.

The chain has TRBV7-2 and TRBJ2-7; D perhaps matches TRBD2 (7 bases). The CDR3 spans 15 residues. V shed 9 bases and J shed 0 bases, with 18 bases lying between them. From germline, CDR1 is SGHTA and CDR2 FQGNSA. CDR3 in DNA: TGTGCCAGTCAGCCTTCCGCGGGGGCCTCCTACGAGCAGTACTTC. Its translation: CASQPSAGASYEQYF.

This clone came up once. The DNA for the CDR3 is TGTGCTAGTGATGAAGAACAGGGAACCTACGAGCAGTACTTC. It is translated as CASDEEQGTYEQYF. V usage is TRBV12-5 and J usage is TRBJ2-7; maybe TRBD1 (6 bases). Germline V lookup: CDR1 LGHNT, CDR2 FRNRAP. The CDR3 is made up of 14 amino acids. V was trimmed by 7 bases and J by 2 bases, leaving 15 bases between them.

CDR3 amino acids: CSVRDRGIADTQYF. As DNA, the CDR3 is TGCAGCGTCCGGGACAGGGGCATAGCAGATACGCAGTATTTT. V and J are TRBV29-1 and TRBJ2-3, with 10 nucleotides matching TRBD1. Losses at the gene ends were 6 bases for V and 4 bases for J; bases not matched to a gene: 7. CDR3 length: 14 residues. CDR1 and CDR2 (germline): SQVTM, ANQGSEA.

This clone was recorded once. The CDR3 region is CASSEQALNYGYTF. The DNA for the CDR3 is TGCGCCAGCAGCGAACAGGCCCTCAACTATGGCTACACCTTC. The chain couples TRBV5-1 to TRBJ1-2, with TRBD1 as a possible D gene (5 bases). Per germline, CDR1 SGHRS and CDR2 YFSETQ. Trimming shortened V by 4 bases and J by 2 bases, and 12 bases separated the two germline ends. CDR3 size: 14 residues.

The gene calls are TRBV7-9 and TRBJ1-2, with D perhaps TRBD1 (6 bases). The CDR3 is made up of 15 amino acids. The germline V and J ends were trimmed by 5 bases and 7 bases, with 20 bases remaining between them. From germline, CDR1 is SEHNR and CDR2 FQNEAQ (reference sequence). The CDR3 DNA reads as TGTGCCAGCAGCGGGTCGGGGGCGTTGGTCGCTGGCTACACCTTC. It encodes CASSGSGALVAGYTF.

This chain uses TRBV30 with TRBJ1-2; D is uncertain. The V and J ends lost 7 bases and 1 base respectively, with 7 bases between them. CDR3 size: 11 residues. CDR1 is GTSNPN and CDR2 is SVGIG in the germline V gene (reference sequence). This chain's CDR3 is CAFQDNYGYTF. The CDR3, as DNA: TGTGCCTTTCAGGATAACTATGGCTACACCTTC.

This chain links TRBV6-2 or TRBV6-3 with TRBJ2-6; 7 bases are a match to TRBD1. Germline lookup yields CDR1 MNHEY and CDR2 SVGEGT. V lost 5 bases, J lost 0 bases, and 13 bases stayed unmatched. This CDR3 spans 19 amino acids. CDR3 coding DNA: TGTGCCAGCAGTGCACTGACAGGGATCCTCTTCTCTGGGGCCAACGTCCTGACTTTC. This gives the protein CASSALTGILFSGANVLTF.

The rearrangement uses TRBV7-2 and TRBJ1-4; D gene uncertain. The CDR3 runs to 13 residues. Germline CDR1 and CDR2: SGHTA and FQGNSA. With 5 bases removed from V and 4 bases from J, the gap between germline ends came to 8 bases. This CDR3 reads CASSVNFNEKLFF. CDR3 sequence (DNA): TGTGCCAGCAGCGTAAATTTTAATGAAAAACTGTTTTTT.

This rearrangement joins TRBV5-6 to TRBJ1-2, with a weak D call TRBD1 (6 bases). CDR1 is SGHDT and CDR2 is YYEEEE in the germline V gene. Deletions cut 7 bases from V and 14 bases from J, with 24 bases between. The CDR3 covers 13 residues. CDR3 bases: TGTGCCAGCGCCCTTGGACAGTCCCTCTTCGGGACCTTC. Its translation: CASALGQSLFGTF.

The V gene is TRBV6-5, the J gene TRBJ1-2; no definite D call. Trimming stripped 5 bases from V and 0 bases from J, with 13 bases between. The CDR3 is 15 amino acids. In germline, CDR1 is MNHEY, CDR2 SVGAGI. The CDR3 nucleotides read TGTGCCAGCAGTCCCACGGCGAATACTAACTATGGCTACACCTTC. Amino acid sequence: CASSPTANTNYGYTF.

CDR3 protein: CASSRTGQGGLNEQFF. For the CDR3, the DNA is TGTGCCAGCAGTCGTACGGGACAGGGAGGTTTGAATGAGCAGTTCTTC. The chain links TRBV3-1 (or the pseudogene TRBV3-2) to TRBJ2-1, with TRBD1 identical over 9 bases. There are 16 residues in the CDR3. The junction had 13 bases not matched to a gene; V was cut back by 6 bases and J by 7 bases. Per germline, CDR1 LGHDT and CDR2 YNNKEL (reference sequence).

The chain joins TRBV5-4 to TRBJ2-5; D is uncertain. The CDR3 runs to 12 residues. Germline V gene data show CDR1 as SGHNT and CDR2 as YYREEE (reference sequence). The V gene lost 0 bases and the J gene lost 4 bases, with 4 bases spanning the gap. CDR3 sequence (DNA): TGTGCCAGCAGCTTGGGCGTAGAGACCCAGTACTTC. Its protein is CASSLGVETQYF.

The rearrangement uses TRBV5-1 and TRBJ2-7; possibly TRBD2 for D (5 bases). The CDR3 totals 13 residues. Per the germline V gene, CDR1 is SGHRS and CDR2 is YFSETQ. With 0 bases removed from V and 2 bases from J, the gap between germline ends came to 6 bases. In DNA, the CDR3 is TGCGCCAGCAGCTTGGGCGGGCCCTACGAGCAGTACTTC. The encoded protein is CASSLGGPYEQYF.